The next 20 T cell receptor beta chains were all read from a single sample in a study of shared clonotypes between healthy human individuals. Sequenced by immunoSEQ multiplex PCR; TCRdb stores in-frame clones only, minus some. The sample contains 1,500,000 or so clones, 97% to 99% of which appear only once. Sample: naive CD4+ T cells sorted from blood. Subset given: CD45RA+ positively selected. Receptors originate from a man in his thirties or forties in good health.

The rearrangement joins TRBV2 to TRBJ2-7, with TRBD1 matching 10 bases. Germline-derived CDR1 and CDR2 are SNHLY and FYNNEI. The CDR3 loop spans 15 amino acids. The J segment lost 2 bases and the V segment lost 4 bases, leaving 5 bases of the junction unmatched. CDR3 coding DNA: TGTGCCAGCAGTGGGGCGGGACAGGGGACCTACGAGCAGTACTTC. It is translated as CASSGAGQGTYEQYF.

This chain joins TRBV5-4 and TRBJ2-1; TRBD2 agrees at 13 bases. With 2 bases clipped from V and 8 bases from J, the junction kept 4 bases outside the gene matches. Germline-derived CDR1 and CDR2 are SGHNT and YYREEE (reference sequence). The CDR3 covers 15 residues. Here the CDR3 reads CASSLLAGGPYEQFF. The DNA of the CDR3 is TGTGCCAGCAGCTTACTAGCGGGAGGGCCCTATGAGCAGTTCTTC.

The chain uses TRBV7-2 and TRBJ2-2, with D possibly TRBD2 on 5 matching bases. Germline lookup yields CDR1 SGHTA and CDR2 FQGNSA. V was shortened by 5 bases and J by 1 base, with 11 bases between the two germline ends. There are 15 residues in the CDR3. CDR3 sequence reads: CASSPTRENTGELFF. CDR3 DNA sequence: TGTGCCAGCAGCCCCACTCGGGAGAACACCGGGGAGCTGTTTTTT.

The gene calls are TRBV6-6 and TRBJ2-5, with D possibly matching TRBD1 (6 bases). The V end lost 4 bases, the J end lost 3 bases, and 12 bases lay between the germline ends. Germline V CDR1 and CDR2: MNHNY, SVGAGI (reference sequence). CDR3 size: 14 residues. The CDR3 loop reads CASSSGQFKETQYF. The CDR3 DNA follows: TGTGCCAGCAGTTCAGGACAGTTTAAAGAGACCCAGTACTTC.

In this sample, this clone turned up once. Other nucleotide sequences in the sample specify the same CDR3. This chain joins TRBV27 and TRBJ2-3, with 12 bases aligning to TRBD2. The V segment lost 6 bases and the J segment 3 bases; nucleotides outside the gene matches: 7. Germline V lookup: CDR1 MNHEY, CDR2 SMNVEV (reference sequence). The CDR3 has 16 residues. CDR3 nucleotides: TGTGCCAGCAGCCCTCTAGCGGGAGGGTTGACAGATACGCAGTATTTT. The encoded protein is CASSPLAGGLTDTQYF.

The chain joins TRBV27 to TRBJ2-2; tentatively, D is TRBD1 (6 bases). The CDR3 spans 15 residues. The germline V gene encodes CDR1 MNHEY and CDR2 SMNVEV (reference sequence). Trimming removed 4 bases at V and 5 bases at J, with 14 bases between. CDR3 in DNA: TGTGCCAGCAGTTCGCCCAGGGGTAGGACCGGGGAGCTGTTTTTT. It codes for CASSSPRGRTGELFF.

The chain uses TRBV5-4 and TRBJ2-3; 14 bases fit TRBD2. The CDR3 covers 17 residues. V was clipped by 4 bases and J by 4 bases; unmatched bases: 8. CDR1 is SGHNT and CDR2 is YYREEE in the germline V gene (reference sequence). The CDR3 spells CASSPGTSGSKPDTQYF. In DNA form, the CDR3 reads TGTGCCAGCAGCCCAGGGACTAGCGGGAGCAAACCAGATACGCAGTATTTT.

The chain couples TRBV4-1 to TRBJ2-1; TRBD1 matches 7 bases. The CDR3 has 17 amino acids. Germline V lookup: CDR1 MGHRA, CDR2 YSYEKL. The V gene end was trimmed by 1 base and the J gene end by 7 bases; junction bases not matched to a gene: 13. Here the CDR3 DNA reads TGCGCCAGCAGCCAAGCCCCTCCGGGACAGACATTAAATGAGCAGTTCTTC. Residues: CASSQAPPGQTLNEQFF.

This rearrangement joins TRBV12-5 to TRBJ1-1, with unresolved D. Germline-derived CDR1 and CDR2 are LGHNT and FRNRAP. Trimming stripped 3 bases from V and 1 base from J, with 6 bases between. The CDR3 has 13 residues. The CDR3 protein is CASGFRENTEAFF. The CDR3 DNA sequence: TGTGCTAGTGGTTTTAGAGAGAACACTGAAGCTTTCTTT.

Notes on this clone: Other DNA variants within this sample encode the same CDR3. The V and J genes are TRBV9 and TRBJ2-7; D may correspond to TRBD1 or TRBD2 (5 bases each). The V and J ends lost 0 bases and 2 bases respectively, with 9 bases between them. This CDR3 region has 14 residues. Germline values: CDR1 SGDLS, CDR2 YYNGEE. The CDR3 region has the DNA TGTGCCAGCAGCGTAGGGGACGGTCCCTACGAGCAGTACTTC. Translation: CASSVGDGPYEQYF.

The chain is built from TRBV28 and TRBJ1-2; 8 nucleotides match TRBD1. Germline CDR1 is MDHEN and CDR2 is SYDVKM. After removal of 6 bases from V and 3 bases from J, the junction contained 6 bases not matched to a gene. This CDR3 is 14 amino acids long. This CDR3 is CASRRQGMDYGYTF. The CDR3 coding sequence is TGTGCCAGCAGACGACAGGGGATGGACTATGGCTACACCTTC.

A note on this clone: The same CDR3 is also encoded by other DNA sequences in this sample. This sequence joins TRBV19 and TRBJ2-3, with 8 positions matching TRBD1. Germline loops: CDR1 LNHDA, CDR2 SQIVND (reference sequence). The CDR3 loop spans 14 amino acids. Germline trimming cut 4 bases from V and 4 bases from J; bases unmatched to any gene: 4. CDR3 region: CASSTLRGPDTQYF. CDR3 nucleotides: TGTGCCAGTAGTACACTCAGGGGGCCAGATACGCAGTATTTT.

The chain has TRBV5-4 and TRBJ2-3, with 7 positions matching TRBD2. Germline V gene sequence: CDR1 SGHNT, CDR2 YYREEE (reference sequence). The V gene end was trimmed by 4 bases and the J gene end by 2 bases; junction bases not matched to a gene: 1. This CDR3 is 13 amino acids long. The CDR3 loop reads CASSGGVTDTQYF. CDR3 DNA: TGTGCCAGCAGCGGGGGGGTCACAGATACGCAGTATTTT. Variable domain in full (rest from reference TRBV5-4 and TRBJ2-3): ETGVTQSPTHLIKTRGQQVTLRCSSQSGHNTVSWYQQALGQGPQFIFQYYREEENGRGNFPPRFSGLQFPNYSSELNVNALELDDSALYLCASSGGVTDTQYFGPGTRLTVL.

CDR3 loop: CASTSSGTSFNEQYF. CDR3 DNA: TGTGCCAGCACGAGCTCTGGGACTAGCTTTAACGAGCAGTACTTC. The rearrangement uses TRBV28 and TRBJ2-7, with 9 bases aligning to TRBD2. Germline assignment: CDR1 MDHEN and CDR2 SYDVKM. The CDR3 runs to 15 residues. V lost 7 bases to trimming and J lost 5 bases; unmatched junction nucleotides: 12.

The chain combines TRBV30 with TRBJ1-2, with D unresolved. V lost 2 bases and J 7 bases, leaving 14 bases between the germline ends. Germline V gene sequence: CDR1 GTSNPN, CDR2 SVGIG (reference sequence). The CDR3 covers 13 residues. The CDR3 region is CAWSPQSKGGYTF. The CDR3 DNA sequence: TGTGCCTGGAGTCCCCAATCCAAGGGTGGCTACACCTTC.

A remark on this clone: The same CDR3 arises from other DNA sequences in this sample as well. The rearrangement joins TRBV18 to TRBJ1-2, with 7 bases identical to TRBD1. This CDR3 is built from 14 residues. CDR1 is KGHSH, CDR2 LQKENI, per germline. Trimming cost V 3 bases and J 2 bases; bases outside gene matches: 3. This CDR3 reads CASSPLGQNYGYTF. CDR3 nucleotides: TGTGCCAGCTCACCGCTGGGACAGAACTATGGCTACACCTTC. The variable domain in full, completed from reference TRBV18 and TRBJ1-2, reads NAGVMQNPRHLVRRRGQEARLRCSPMKGHSHVYWYRQLPEEGLKFMVYLQKENIIDESGMPKERFSAEFPKEGPSILRIQQVVRGDSAAYFCASSPLGQNYGYTFGSGTRLTVV.

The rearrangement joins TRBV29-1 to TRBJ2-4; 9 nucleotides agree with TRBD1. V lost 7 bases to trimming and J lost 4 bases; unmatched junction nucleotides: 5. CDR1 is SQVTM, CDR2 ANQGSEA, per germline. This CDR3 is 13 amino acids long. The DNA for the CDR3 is TGCAGCGGGCAGACAGGGGGTAAAAACATTCAGTACTTC. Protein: CSGQTGGKNIQYF.

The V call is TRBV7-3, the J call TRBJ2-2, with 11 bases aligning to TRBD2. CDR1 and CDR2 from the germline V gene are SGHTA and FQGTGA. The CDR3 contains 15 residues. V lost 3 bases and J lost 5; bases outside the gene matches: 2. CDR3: CASSFRTSGTGELFF. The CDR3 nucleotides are TGTGCCAGCAGCTTCCGGACTAGCGGGACCGGGGAGCTGTTTTTT.

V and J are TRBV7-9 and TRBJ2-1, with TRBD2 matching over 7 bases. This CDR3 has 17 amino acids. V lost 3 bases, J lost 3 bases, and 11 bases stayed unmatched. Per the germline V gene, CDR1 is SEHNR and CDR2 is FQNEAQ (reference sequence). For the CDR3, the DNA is TGTGCCAGCAGCTTTTCCGGTCGGGCGGGAGTCTACAATGAGCAGTTCTTC. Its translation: CASSFSGRAGVYNEQFF.

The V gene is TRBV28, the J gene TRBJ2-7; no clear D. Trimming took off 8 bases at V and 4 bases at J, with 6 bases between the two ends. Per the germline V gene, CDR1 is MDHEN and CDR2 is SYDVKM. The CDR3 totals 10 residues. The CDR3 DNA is TGTGCCAGCCAAGGGTACGAGCAGTACTTC. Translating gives CASQGYEQYF. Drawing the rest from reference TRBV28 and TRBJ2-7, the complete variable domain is DVKVTQSSRYLVKRTGEKVFLECVQDMDHENMFWYRQDPGLGLRLIYFSYDVKMKEKGDIPEGYSVSREKKERFSLILESASTNQTSMYLCASQGYEQYFGPGTRLTVT.